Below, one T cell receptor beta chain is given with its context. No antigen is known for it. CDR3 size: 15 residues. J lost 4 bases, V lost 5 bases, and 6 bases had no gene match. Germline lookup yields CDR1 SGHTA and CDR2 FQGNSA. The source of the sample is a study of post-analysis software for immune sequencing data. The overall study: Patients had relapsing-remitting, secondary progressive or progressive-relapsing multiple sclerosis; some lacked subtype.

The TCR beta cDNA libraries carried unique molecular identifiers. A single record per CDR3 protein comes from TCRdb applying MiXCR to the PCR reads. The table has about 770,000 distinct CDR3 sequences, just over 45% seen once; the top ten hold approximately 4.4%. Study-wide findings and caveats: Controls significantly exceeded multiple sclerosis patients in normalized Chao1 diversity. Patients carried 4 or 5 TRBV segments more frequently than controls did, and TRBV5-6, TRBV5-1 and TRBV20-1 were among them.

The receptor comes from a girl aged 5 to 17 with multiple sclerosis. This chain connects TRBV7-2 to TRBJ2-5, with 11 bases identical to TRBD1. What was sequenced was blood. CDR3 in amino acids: CASSPPGQGGETQYF. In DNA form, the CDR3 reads TGTGCCAGCAGCCCCCCGGGACAGGGGGGAGAGACCCAGTACTTC.